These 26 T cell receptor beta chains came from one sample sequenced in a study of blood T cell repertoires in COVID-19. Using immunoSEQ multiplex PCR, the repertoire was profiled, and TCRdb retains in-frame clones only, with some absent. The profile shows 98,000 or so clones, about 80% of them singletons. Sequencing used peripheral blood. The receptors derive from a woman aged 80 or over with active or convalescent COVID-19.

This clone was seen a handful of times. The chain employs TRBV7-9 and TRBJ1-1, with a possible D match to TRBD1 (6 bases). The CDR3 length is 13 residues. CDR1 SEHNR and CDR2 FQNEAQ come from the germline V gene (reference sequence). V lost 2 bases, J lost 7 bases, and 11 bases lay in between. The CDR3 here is CASSLSTGSEAFF. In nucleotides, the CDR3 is TGTGCCAGCAGCTTAAGCACAGGGAGTGAAGCTTTCTTT.

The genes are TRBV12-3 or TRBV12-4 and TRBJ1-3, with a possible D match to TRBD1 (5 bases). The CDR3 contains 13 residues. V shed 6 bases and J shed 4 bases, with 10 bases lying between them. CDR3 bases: TGTGCCAGCAGAGGGGTGGGCGGAAACACCATATATTTT. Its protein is CASRGVGGNTIYF.

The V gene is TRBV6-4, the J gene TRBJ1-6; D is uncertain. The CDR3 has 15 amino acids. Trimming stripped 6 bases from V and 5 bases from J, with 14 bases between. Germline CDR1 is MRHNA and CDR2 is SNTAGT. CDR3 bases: TGTGCCAGCAGCCCGTCTAATTCTAATAATTCACCCCTCCACTTT. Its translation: CASSPSNSNNSPLHF.

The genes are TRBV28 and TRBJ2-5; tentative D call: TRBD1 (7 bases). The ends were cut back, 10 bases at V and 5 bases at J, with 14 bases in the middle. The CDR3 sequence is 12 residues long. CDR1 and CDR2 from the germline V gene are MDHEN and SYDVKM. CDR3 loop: CATGQEGETQYF. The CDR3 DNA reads TGTGCCACCGGACAGGAGGGGGAGACCCAGTACTTC.

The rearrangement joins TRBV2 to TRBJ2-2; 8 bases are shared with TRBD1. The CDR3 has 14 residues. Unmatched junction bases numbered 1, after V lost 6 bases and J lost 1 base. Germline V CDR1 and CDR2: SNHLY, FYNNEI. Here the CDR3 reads CASRGTGNTGELFF. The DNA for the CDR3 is TGTGCCAGCAGGGGGACAGGGAACACCGGGGAGCTGTTTTTT.

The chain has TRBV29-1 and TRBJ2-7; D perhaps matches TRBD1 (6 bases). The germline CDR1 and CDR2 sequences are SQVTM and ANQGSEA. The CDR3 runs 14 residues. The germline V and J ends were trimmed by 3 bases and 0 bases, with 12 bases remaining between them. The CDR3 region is CSVEGADSSYEQYF. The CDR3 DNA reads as TGCAGCGTTGAGGGTGCGGACAGCTCCTACGAGCAGTACTTC.

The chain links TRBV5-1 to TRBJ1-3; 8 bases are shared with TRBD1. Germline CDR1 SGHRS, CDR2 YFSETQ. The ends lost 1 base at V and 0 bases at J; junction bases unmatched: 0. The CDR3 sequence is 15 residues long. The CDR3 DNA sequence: TGCGCCAGCAGCTTGCAGGGGGCCTCTGGAAACACCATATATTTT. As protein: CASSLQGASGNTIYF.

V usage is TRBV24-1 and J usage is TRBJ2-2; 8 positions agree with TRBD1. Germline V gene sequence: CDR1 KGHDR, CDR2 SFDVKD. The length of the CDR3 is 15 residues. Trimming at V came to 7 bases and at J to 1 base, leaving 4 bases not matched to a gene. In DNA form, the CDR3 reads TGTGCCACCAGCCGGACAGGGCTGAACACCGGGGAGCTGTTTTTT. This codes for CATSRTGLNTGELFF.

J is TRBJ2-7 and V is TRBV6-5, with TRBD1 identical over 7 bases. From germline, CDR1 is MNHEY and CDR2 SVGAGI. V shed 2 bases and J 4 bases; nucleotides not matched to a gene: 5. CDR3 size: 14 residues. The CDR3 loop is CASSYRSRGYEQYF. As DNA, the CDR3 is TGTGCCAGCAGTTACCGATCCAGGGGGTACGAGCAGTACTTC.

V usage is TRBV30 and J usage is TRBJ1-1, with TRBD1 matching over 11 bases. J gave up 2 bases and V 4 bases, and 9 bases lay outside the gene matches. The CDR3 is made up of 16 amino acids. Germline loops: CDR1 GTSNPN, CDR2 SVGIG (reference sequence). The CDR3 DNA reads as TGTGCCTGGACTTTCTTAGGACAGGGGGCCAACACTGAAGCTTTCTTT. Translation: CAWTFLGQGANTEAFF.

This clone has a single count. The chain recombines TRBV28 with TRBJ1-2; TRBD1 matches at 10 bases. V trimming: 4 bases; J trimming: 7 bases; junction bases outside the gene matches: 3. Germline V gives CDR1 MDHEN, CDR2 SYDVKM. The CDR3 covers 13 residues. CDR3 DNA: TGTGCCAGCAGTTCGGGACAGGGGTTTGGCTACACCTTC. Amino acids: CASSSGQGFGYTF.

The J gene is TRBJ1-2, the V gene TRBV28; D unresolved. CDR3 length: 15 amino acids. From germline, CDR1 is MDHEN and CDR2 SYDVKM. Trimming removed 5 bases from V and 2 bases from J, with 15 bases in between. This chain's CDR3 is CASSHLKGGNYGYTF. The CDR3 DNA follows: TGTGCCAGCAGTCACTTAAAGGGAGGAAACTATGGCTACACCTTC.

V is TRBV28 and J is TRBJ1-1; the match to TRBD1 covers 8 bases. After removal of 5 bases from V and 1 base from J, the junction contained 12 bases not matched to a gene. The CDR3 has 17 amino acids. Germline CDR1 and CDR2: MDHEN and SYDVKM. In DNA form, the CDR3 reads TGTGCCAGCAGTGGAATGACAGGGGAGGGACCGAACACTGAAGCTTTCTTT. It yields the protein CASSGMTGEGPNTEAFF.

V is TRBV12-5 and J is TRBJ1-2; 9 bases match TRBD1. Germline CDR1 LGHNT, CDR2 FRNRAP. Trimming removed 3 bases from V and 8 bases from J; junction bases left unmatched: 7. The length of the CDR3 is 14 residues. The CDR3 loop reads CASGFDRGKEGYTF. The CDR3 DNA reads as TGTGCTAGTGGTTTCGACAGGGGGAAGGAAGGCTACACCTTC.

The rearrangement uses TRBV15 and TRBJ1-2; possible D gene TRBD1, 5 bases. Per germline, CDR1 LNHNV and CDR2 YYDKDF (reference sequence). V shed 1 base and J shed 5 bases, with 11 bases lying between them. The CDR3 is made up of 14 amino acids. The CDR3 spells CATSRARQPYGYTF. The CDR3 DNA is TGTGCCACCAGCAGAGCCAGACAGCCTTATGGCTACACCTTC. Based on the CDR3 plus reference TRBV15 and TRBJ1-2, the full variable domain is DAMVIQNPRYQVTQFGKPVTLSCSQTLNHNVMYWYQQKSSQAPKLLFHYYDKDFNNEADTPDNFQSRRPNTSFCFLDIRSPGLGDTAMYLCATSRARQPYGYTFGSGTRLTVV.

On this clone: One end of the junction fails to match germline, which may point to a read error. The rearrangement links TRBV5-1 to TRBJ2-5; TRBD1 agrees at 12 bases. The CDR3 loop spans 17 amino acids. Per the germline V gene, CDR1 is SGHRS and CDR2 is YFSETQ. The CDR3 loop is CASRLGDRGLNGETQYF. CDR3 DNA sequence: TGCGCCAGCAGATTGGGGGACAGGGGGCTTAACGGAGAGACCCAGTACTTC. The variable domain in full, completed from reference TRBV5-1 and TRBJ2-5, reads KAGVTQTPRYLIKTRGQQVTLSCSPISGHRSVSWYQQTPGQGLQFLFEYFSETQRNKGNFPGRFSGRQFSNSRSEMNVSTLELGDSALYLCASRLGDRGLNGETQYFGPGTRLLVL.

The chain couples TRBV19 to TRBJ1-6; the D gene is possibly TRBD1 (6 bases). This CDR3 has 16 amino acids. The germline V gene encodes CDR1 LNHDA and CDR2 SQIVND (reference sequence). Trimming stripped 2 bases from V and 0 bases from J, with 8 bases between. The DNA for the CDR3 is TGTGCCAGTAGTATATCAGGGGACTCCTATAATTCACCCCTCCACTTT. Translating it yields CASSISGDSYNSPLHF.

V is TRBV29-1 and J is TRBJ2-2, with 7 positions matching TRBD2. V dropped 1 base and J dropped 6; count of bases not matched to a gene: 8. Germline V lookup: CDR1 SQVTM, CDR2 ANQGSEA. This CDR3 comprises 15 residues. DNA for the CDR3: TGCAGCGTTGAAGTGGTCGGGGGGAGGTCCGGGGAGCTGTTTTTT. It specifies CSVEVVGGRSGELFF.

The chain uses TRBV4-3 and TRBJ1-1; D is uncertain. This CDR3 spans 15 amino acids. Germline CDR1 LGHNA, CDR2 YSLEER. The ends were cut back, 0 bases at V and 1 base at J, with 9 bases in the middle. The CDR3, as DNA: TGCGCCAGCAGCCAAGATTGGGGAGAGAACACTGAAGCTTTCTTT. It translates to CASSQDWGENTEAFF.

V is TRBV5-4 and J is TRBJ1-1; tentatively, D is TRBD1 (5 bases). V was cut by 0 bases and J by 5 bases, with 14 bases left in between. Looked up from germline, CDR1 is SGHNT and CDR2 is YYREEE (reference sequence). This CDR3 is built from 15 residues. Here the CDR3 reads CASSLAGGKGTEAFF. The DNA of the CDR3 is TGTGCCAGCAGCTTGGCCGGGGGAAAGGGAACTGAAGCTTTCTTT.

This chain's CDR3 is CASSYADSAYEQYF. The CDR3 DNA reads TGTGCCAGCAGTTATGCAGACTCTGCCTACGAGCAGTACTTC. This chain links TRBV6-5 with TRBJ2-7; D is unresolved. The CDR3 runs 14 residues. V was shortened by 3 bases and J by 2 bases, with 11 bases between the two germline ends. The germline V gene encodes CDR1 MNHEY and CDR2 SVGAGI.

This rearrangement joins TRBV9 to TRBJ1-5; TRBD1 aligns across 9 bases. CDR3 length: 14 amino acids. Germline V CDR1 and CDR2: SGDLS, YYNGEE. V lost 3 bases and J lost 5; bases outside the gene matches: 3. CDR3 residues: CASSDGQGYQPQHF. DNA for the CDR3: TGTGCCAGCAGCGACGGACAGGGGTATCAGCCCCAGCATTTT.

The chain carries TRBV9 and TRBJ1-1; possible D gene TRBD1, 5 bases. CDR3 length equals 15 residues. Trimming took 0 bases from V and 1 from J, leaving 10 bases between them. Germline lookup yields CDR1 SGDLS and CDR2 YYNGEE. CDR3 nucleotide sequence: TGTGCCAGCAGCGTAGGGGAGGGGTGGAACACTGAAGCTTTCTTT. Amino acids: CASSVGEGWNTEAFF.

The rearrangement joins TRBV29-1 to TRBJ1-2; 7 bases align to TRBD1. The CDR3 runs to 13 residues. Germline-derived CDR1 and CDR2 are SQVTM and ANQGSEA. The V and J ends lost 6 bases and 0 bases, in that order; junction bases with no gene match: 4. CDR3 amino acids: CSVDRETNYGYTF. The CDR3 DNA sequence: TGCAGCGTCGACAGGGAGACTAACTATGGCTACACCTTC.

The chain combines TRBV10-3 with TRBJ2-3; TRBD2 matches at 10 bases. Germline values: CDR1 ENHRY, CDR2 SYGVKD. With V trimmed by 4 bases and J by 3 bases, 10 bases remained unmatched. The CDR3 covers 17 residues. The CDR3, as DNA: TGTGCCATCAGTGGGACTAGCGGACAATCTATAACAGATACGCAGTATTTT. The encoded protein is CAISGTSGQSITDTQYF.

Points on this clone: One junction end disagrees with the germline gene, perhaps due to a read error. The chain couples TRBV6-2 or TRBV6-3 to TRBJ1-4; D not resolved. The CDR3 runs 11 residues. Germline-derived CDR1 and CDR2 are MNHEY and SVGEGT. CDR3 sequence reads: CASSSKEKLFF. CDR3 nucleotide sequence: TGTGCCAGCAGTTCTAAGGAAAAACTGTTTTTT.